A single TCR beta chain is shown here with its context. Antigen specificity is unknown. The sample is drawn from a study of blood T cells in healthy people across ages. In the study overall: The capture of about one barcoded beta molecule per two T cells was achieved by template switching. Study-level points and caveats: PBMCs were not sorted, which prevented a conclusive comparison of naive versus antigen-experienced cells.

Ranging in age from roughly 6 to 90, the donors were healthy Caucasian individuals from Russia. Germline V lookup: CDR1 MNHNY, CDR2 SVGAGI (reference sequence). This CDR3 contains 13 residues. Deletions cut 6 bases from V and 2 bases from J, with 11 bases between. Then a second PCR, running roughly 7 to 11 cycles, was carried out with a sample-barcoded 5' primer and a J-beta primer mix. Every cDNA molecule bore a tag from a template-switch adaptor containing 12 random nucleotides. TCRdb redid the calling of the 5' RACE reads with MiXCR, one entry per CDR3 protein. The repertoire includes around 1,000,000 distinct CDR3 sequences, under 30% of them detected once, and around 0.7% sits in the top ten. The data were also submitted as part of a second study, on T cells of mothers and their children.

What was sequenced was blood. This TCR came from a girl under 10 years old in good health. J is TRBJ2-7 and V is TRBV6-6, with a possible D match to TRBD1 (6 bases). As DNA, the CDR3 is TGTGCCAGCAGCAGAGGACAGACCTACGAGCAGTACTTC. Translating gives CASSRGQTYEQYF.